There are many counts of the clone carrying this T cell receptor beta chain. Its cognate antigen is unknown. In germline, CDR1 is MDHEN, CDR2 SYDVKM. This CDR3 is built from 13 residues. Losses at the gene ends were 3 bases for V and 2 bases for J; bases not matched to a gene: 0. Researchers attached unique molecular identifiers to individual cDNA molecules. One entry per CDR3 protein results from TCRdb running MiXCR on the 5' RACE reads. The data show about 33,000 distinct CDR3 sequences, with approximately 4.6% seen just once and just under 8% held by the top ten. These data belong to a study of early T cells in non-severe SARS-CoV-2 infection. For the study at large: Alpha and beta chains were unpaired, from unsorted whole-blood bulk RNA.

Whole-study findings and limits: VDJdb-based matching was biased toward anti-spike CD8 responses and missed private and CD4 specificities.

The sample comprised whole blood. The chain uses TRBV28 and TRBJ1-2; 7 positions match TRBD1. The sequence came from an adult who was a healthcare worker with PCR-confirmed SARS-CoV-2 infection or an uninfected control (not recorded which). The CDR3 here is CASSLTGNYGYTF. CDR3 coding DNA: TGTGCCAGCAGTTTGACAGGGAACTATGGCTACACCTTC.